This T cell receptor beta chain was sequenced during a study of shared clonotypes between healthy human individuals. Study-level points and caveats: Memory subsets generally showed lower estimated richness than naive subsets. In the sorted subsets, rarefaction showed sequencing was incomplete despite large depth.

V lost 4 bases, J lost 4 bases, and 2 bases stayed unmatched. From germline, CDR1 is MNHEY and CDR2 SMNVEV (reference sequence). This CDR3 has 13 residues. At deep level, the assay was performed. Measured with immunoSEQ multiplex PCR; TCRdb has only the in-frame clones, and not every one. The sample shows about 2.1 million clones, under 95% of them seen only once. CD8 cells regarded as naive lacked CD45RO, were positively chosen for CCR7, and omitted terminally differentiated effector memory CD45RA+ cells. This clone was counted between two and nine times. Its antigen remains unidentified. The TCR was taken from a man in his late teens or twenties in good health. Some clones in this sample may be carry-over from other donors' samples. Sequencing was performed on naive CD8+ T cells from PBMCs. The chain uses TRBV27 and TRBJ1-1; 8 bases match TRBD1. The CDR3 sequence is CASSSDRVTEAFF. As DNA, the CDR3 is TGTGCCAGCAGTTCGGACAGGGTCACTGAAGCTTTCTTT.